The 12 T cell receptor beta chains below come from one sample, sequenced in a study of human T cells and chemical hapten exposure. One entry per CDR3 protein, called by TCRdb with MiXCR from the RACE reads. Among 350,000 to 400,000 distinct CDR3 sequences listed, under 6.5% were seen once. Specified time point: patch test 2, 6 weeks after DPC sensitization. The treatment was: therapeutic diphenylcyclopropenone sensitization with weekly scalp DPC. Sequenced here: whole blood, sampled in connection with sensitization to the hapten diphenylcyclopropenone (DPC). Every receptor here comes from a woman between 18 and 29 years old with alopecia areata. Some clones in this sample may be carry-over from other donors' samples.

This clonotype was seen at least ten times. The chain has TRBV20-1 and TRBJ2-4; maybe TRBD1 (6 bases). Trimming cost V 3 bases and J 4 bases, with 31 bases left between them. CDR3 size: 20 residues. CDR1 is DFQATT and CDR2 is SNEGSKA in the germline V gene (reference sequence). CDR3 DNA: TGCAGTGCTAGCCCCTCGCGAGGGGCTACAGGGACGGATAGTAAAAACATTCAGTACTTC. Translating gives CSASPSRGATGTDSKNIQYF.

This clonotype was found a few times. The rearrangement uses TRBV7-9 and TRBJ1-1, with D unresolved. V lost 7 bases, J lost 5 bases, and 11 bases lay in between. The germline gives CDR1 SEHNR, CDR2 FQNEAQ (reference sequence). CDR3 length: 12 residues. Written as DNA, the CDR3 is TGTGCCAGCACCACGCAAGGGACTGAAGCTTTCTTT. Its translation is CASTTQGTEAFF.

There are a few counts of this clonotype. The chain employs TRBV4-2 and TRBJ2-2; no clear D gene. Germline V lookup: CDR1 LGHNA, CDR2 YNFKEQ. Trimming pared 4 bases from V and 5 bases from J, leaving 14 bases between. The CDR3 contains 15 residues. In nucleotides, the CDR3 is TGTGCCAGCAGCCCAGTCTCAGTTTTGACCGGGGAGCTGTTTTTT. Encoded protein: CASSPVSVLTGELFF.

V usage is TRBV12-3 or TRBV12-4 and J usage is TRBJ2-4; D is perhaps TRBD1 (5 bases). The CDR3 extends over 13 amino acids. V gave up 5 bases and J gave up 6 bases, with 11 bases separating them. CDR3 loop: CASSLTQGNIQYF. The DNA of the CDR3 is TGTGCCAGCAGTCTTACCCAGGGAAACATTCAGTACTTC.

This clonotype was seen at least ten times. The rearrangement links TRBV12-3 or TRBV12-4 to TRBJ1-5; D is uncertain. V was clipped by 0 bases and J by 9 bases, with 6 bases between them. The CDR3 has 12 residues. The CDR3 spells CASSLAVPPQHF. CDR3 DNA sequence: TGTGCCAGCAGTTTAGCCGTCCCGCCCCAGCATTTT.

This clonotype showed up many times. The rearrangement links TRBV20-1 to TRBJ1-5, with D uncertain. Germline V gives CDR1 DFQATT, CDR2 SNEGSKA (reference sequence). V was shortened by 0 bases and J by 6 bases, with 15 bases between the two germline ends. CDR3 length: 15 amino acids. CDR3: CSARDRARLSQPQHF. The CDR3 DNA reads as TGCAGTGCTAGAGACCGGGCCCGACTTTCTCAGCCCCAGCATTTT.

The chain employs TRBV12-3 or TRBV12-4 and TRBJ2-7; D remains unclear. V shed 3 bases and J shed 5 bases, with 8 bases lying between them. CDR3 size: 12 residues. CDR3 coding DNA: TGTGCCAGCAGTTTTGGGGAACACGAGCAGTACTTC. Residues: CASSFGEHEQYF.

This clonotype was seen a few times. This chain connects TRBV7-8 to TRBJ1-2, with TRBD1 matching over 8 bases. J was trimmed by 3 bases and V by 5 bases; bases with no gene match: 11. The CDR3 is made up of 16 amino acids. Germline lookup yields CDR1 SGHVS and CDR2 FQNEAQ. The CDR3 loop is CASSTHSQGAYYGYTF. For the CDR3, the DNA is TGTGCCAGCAGCACCCACTCGCAGGGGGCTTACTATGGCTACACCTTC. Supplemented by reference TRBV7-8 and TRBJ1-2, the full variable domain reads GAGVSQSPRYKVAKRGQDVALRCDPISGHVSLFWYQQALGQGPEFLTYFQNEAQLDKSGLPSDRFFAERPEGSVSTLKIQRTQQEDSAVYLCASSTHSQGAYYGYTFGSGTRLTVV.

This clonotype showed up many times. The chain is built from TRBV10-3 and TRBJ1-5; 8 bases are a match to TRBD1. With 6 bases clipped from V and 5 bases from J, the junction kept 3 bases outside the gene matches. Germline CDR1 and CDR2: ENHRY and SYGVKD. The length of the CDR3 is 13 residues. The CDR3 nucleotides are TGTGCCATCAGCGACAGGGGCGATCAGCCCCAGCATTTT. Protein product: CAISDRGDQPQHF.

The table lists this clonotype with a few counts. The genes are TRBV11-2 and TRBJ2-3; 10 nucleotides line up with TRBD2. CDR3 size: 17 residues. Trimming at V came to 0 bases and at J to 4 bases, leaving 7 bases not matched to a gene. Germline V gives CDR1 SGHAT, CDR2 FQNNGV. DNA for the CDR3: TGTGCCAGCAGCTTAGAGATAGCGGGGGGCTGGCCAGATACGCAGTATTTT. Translation: CASSLEIAGGWPDTQYF.

This clonotype has ten or more counts. The chain is built from TRBV20-1 and TRBJ1-2; D perhaps matches TRBD1 (6 bases). Trimming removed 6 bases at V and 7 bases at J, with 18 bases between. Germline CDR1 reads DFQATT; CDR2 reads SNEGSKA (reference sequence). The CDR3 sequence is 13 residues long. The CDR3 DNA sequence: TGCAGTGCCCAGAGCGGGGACATCGTTGGCTACACCTTC. It encodes CSAQSGDIVGYTF.

This clonotype was observed many times. This sequence joins TRBV6-2 or TRBV6-3 and TRBJ2-1; D might be TRBD1 or TRBD2, each matching 6 bases. The length of the CDR3 is 15 residues. V lost 6 bases to trimming and J lost 4 bases, with 16 bases between them. The germline gives CDR1 MNHEY, CDR2 SVGEGT. CDR3 sequence: CASRTLGGPYNEQFF. Written as DNA, the CDR3 is TGTGCCAGCAGGACCTTGGGGGGCCCATACAATGAGCAGTTCTTC.